The T cell receptor (beta chain) described here comes from a study of shared clonotypes between healthy human individuals. Background on the study: Donor ages ranged 18 to 49 years: a couple of women, a few men. General observations from the study: Richness estimates generally favored naive over memory subsets.

Concerning this clone itself: Its antigen is currently unknown.

Germline CDR1 and CDR2: SNHLY and FYNNEI. The CDR3 contains 14 residues. V gave up 6 bases and J gave up 0 bases, with 11 bases separating them. Data came from immunoSEQ multiplex PCR; TCRdb stores just in-frame clones and leaves some out. The sample has some 900,000 clones, 76% seen once. Specimen: memory CD4+ T cells sorted from blood. The subset here: CD45RA-negative fraction. The rearrangement uses TRBV2 and TRBJ2-5; tentative D call: TRBD1 (6 bases). The clonotype was recovered from a young man in good health. CDR3 residues: CASRDDRNQETQYF. CDR3 nucleotide sequence: TGTGCCAGCAGGGACGACAGGAACCAAGAGACCCAGTACTTC. The full variable domain, rest sourced from reference TRBV2 and TRBJ2-5, is EPEVTQTPSHQVTQMGQEVILRCVPISNHLYFYWYRQILGQKVEFLVSFYNNEISEKSEIFDDQFSVERPDGSNFTLKIRSTKLEDSAMYFCASRDDRNQETQYFGPGTRLLVL.